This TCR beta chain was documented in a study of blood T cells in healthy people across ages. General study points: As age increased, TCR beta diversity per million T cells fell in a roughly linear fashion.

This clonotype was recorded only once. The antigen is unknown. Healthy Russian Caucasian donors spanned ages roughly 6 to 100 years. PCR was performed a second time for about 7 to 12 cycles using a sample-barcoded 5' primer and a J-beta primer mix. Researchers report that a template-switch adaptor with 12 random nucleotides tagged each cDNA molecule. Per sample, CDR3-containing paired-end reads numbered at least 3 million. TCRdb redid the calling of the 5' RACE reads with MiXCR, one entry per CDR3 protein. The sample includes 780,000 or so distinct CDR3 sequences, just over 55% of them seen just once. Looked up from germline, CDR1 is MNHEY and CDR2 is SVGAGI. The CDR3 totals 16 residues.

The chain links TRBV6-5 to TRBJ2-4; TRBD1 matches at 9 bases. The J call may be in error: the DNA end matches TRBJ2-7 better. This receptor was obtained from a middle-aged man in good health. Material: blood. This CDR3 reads CASSPSPGQGILEQYF. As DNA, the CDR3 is TGTGCCAGCAGCCCTAGTCCGGGACAGGGCATTCTCGAGCAGTACTTC.